Listed here are 3 T cell receptor beta chains from one sample, sequenced in a study of cytomegalovirus exposure and HLA in healthy donors. Primers included in the PCR were 60 Vbeta and 13 Jbeta primers. This table comes from immunoSEQ multiplex PCR, and its TCRdb copy is limited to in-frame clones, with some not included. In all, the sample yields about 65,000 clones. The sample comprised PBMCs. The receptors stem from a boy under 18 in good health and CMV-seronegative.

The rearrangement joins TRBV11-3 to TRBJ2-1; no clear D gene. CDR1 and CDR2 (germline): SGHNT, YENEEA. The CDR3 length is 14 residues. Trimming removed 1 base from V and 5 bases from J, with 9 bases in between. DNA for the CDR3: TGTGCCAGCAGCTTAGCATCCACGGACAATGAGCAGTTCTTC. Its protein product is CASSLASTDNEQFF.

The rearrangement links TRBV30 to TRBJ2-5; D may be TRBD2 (5 bases). V lost 4 bases to trimming and J lost 4 bases, with 19 bases between them. The germline V gene encodes CDR1 GTSNPN and CDR2 SVGIG (reference sequence). This CDR3 has 15 residues. The CDR3 loop reads CAWTWQTFRGETQYF. DNA for the CDR3: TGTGCCTGGACCTGGCAGACTTTTCGGGGAGAGACCCAGTACTTC. Based on the CDR3 plus reference TRBV30 and TRBJ2-5, the full variable domain is SQTIHQWPATLVQPVGSPLSLECTVEGTSNPNLYWYRQAAGRGLQLLFYSVGIGQISSEVPQNLSASRPQDRQFILSSKKLLLSDSGFYLCAWTWQTFRGETQYFGPGTRLLVL.

Worth noting for this clone: The same CDR3 arises from other DNA sequences in this sample as well. The chain employs TRBV6-5 and TRBJ2-7; possible D gene TRBD1, 5 bases. The V gene's germline CDR1 is MNHEY and CDR2 SVGAGI. The CDR3 totals 15 residues. V was shortened by 0 bases and J by 0 bases, with 9 bases between the two germline ends. The CDR3 region is CASSYSLDSSYEQYF. The CDR3 DNA reads as TGTGCCAGCAGTTACTCTTTAGACAGCTCCTACGAGCAGTACTTC.